This TCR beta chain is drawn from a study of cytomegalovirus exposure and HLA in healthy donors. The CDR3 totals 15 residues. V dropped 6 bases and J dropped 2; count of bases not matched to a gene: 2. Germline CDR1 reads SGHTA; CDR2 reads FQGNSA. The PCR employed 60 Vbeta primers together with 13 Jbeta primers. Measured with immunoSEQ multiplex PCR; TCRdb has only the in-frame clones, and not every one. This table has 90,000 or so clones, about 80% appearing once. V usage is TRBV7-2 and J usage is TRBJ2-1, with TRBD2 identical over 12 bases. The origin of this receptor is a woman between 50 and 59 years old in good health and CMV-seropositive. Sample: PBMCs. The CDR3 loop reads CASRRTSGTYNEQFF. The CDR3 nucleotides read TGTGCCAGCAGAAGGACTAGCGGGACCTACAATGAGCAGTTCTTC.